This T cell receptor (beta chain) derives from a study of PD-1 blockade in mismatch repair-deficient tumors. At the level of the study: Enrolled about 2012-2016, patients had progressing, pretreated mismatch repair-deficient cancers of approximately 13 types. Study observations and caveats: Tumor-resident clones, often undetectable pretreatment in blood, expanded then contracted after pembrolizumab.

Concerning this clone itself: What it recognizes is unknown. Additional DNA sequences in this sample encode the identical CDR3.

Trimming took 0 bases from V and 1 from J, leaving 3 bases between them. There are 13 residues in the CDR3. The V gene's germline CDR1 is LNHDA and CDR2 SQIVND (reference sequence). All patients were mismatch repair deficient, assessed by either PCR or immunohistochemistry. Produced via immunoSEQ multiplex PCR; TCRdb's table is partial and in-frame only. Among some 100,000 clones listed, approximately 83% were seen once. V usage is TRBV19 and J usage is TRBJ1-1, with D unclear. This clonotype was sampled from an adult with mismatch repair-deficient cancer. Sequenced here: peripheral blood, sampled about 33 weeks after starting pembrolizumab. As DNA, the CDR3 is TGTGCCAGTAGTATAGACAGGAACACTGAAGCTTTCTTT. Its translation: CASSIDRNTEAFF.